The TCR beta chain under discussion was sequenced for a study of blood T cell repertoires in COVID-19. Sequencing used immunoSEQ multiplex PCR; TCRdb keeps in-frame clones, though not all of them. The repertoire holds a few hundred thousand clones, with roughly 90% as singletons. Germline V gives CDR1 SEHNR, CDR2 FQNEAQ (reference sequence). The CDR3 is 17 residues long. V shed 0 bases and J 10 bases; nucleotides not matched to a gene: 10. Material for sequencing was PBMCs or T cells enriched from blood (not recorded which). This chain joins TRBV7-9 and TRBJ1-6; 9 nucleotides align to TRBD1. This sequence was found in a woman aged 18 to 35 who had recovered from COVID-19. CDR3 bases: TGTGCCAGCAGCTTAGCAGTAGGGGACAGGGCCCACTCACCCCTCCACTTT. This encodes CASSLAVGDRAHSPLHF.